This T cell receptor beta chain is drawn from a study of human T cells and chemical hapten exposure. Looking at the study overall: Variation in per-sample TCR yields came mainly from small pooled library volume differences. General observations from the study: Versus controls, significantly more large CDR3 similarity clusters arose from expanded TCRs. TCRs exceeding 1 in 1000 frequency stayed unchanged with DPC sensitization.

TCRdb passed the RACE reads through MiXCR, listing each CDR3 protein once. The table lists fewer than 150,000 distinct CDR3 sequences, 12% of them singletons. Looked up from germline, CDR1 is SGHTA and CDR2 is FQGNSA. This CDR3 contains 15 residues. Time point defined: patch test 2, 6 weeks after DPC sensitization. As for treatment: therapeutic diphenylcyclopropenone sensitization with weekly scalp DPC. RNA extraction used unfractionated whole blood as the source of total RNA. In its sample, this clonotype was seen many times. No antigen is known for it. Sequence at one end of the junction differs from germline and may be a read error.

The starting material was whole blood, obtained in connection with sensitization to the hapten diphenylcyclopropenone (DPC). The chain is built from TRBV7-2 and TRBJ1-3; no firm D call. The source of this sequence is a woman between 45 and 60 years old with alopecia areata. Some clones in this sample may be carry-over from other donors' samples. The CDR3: CASSPDIISENTIYF. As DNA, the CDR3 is TGTGCCAGCAGCCCTGACATTATCTCTGAAAACACCATATATTTT.